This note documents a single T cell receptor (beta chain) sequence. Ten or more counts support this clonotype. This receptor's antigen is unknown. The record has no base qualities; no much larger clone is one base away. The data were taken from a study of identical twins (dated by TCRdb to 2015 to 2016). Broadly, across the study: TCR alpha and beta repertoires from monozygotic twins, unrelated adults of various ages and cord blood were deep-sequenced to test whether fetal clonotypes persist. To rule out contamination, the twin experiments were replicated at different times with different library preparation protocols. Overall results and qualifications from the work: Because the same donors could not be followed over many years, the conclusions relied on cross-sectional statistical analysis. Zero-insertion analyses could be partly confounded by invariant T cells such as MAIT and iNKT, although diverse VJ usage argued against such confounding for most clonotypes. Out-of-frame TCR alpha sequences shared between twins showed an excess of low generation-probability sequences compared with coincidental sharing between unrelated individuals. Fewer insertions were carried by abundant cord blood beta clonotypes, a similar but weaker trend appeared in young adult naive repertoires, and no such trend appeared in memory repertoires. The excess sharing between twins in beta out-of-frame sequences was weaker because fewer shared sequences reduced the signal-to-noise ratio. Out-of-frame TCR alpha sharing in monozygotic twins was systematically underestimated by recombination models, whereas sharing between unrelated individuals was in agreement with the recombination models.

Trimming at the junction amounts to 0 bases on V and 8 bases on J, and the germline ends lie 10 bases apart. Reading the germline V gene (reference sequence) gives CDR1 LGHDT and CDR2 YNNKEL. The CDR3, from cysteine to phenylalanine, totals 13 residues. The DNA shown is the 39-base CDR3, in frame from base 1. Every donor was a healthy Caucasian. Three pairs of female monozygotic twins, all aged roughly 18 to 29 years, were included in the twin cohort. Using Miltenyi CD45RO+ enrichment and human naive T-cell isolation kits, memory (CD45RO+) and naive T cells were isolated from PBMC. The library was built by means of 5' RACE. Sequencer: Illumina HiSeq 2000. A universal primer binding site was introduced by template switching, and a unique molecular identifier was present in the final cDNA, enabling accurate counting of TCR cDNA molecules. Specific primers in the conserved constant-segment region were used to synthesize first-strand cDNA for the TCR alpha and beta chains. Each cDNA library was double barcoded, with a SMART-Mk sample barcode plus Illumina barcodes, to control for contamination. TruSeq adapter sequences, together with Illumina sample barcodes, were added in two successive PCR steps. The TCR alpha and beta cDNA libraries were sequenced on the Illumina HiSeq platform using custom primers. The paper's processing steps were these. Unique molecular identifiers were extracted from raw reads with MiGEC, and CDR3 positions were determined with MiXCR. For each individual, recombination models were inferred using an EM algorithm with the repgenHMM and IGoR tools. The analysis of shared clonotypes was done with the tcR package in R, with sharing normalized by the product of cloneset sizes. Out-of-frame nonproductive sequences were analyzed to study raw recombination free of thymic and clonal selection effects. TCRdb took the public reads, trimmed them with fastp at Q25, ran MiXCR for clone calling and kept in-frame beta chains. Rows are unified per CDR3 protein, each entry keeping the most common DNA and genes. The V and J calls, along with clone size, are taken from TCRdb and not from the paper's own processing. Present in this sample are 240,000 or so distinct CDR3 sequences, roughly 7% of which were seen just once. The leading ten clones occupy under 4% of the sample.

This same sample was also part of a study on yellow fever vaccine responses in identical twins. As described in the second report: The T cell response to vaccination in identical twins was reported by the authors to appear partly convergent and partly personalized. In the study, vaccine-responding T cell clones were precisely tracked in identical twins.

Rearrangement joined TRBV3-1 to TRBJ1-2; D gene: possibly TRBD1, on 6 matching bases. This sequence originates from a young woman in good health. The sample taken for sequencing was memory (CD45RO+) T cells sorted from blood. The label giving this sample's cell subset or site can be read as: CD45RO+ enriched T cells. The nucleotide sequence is TGTGCCAGCAGCCAAGAGCCGGGGGCCGGCTACACCTTC. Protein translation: CASSQEPGAGYTF.